The 26 T cell receptor beta chains below all came from one sample that was sequenced in a study of tumor-infiltrating lymphocytes in primary liver carcinoma (dated by TCRdb to about 2017). RNA from unsorted whole blood was extracted with TRIzol reagent, and germline DNA was obtained with the DNeasy Blood & Tissue kit. TCRdb records Illumina HiSeq 2500 as the sequencer. Using a constant-region primer and ProtoScript II reverse transcriptase, TCRbeta-specific cDNA was reverse-transcribed from 500 to 650 ng total RNA. Three nested multiplex PCR rounds, following a slightly modified ARM-PCR procedure, were used to build the TCRbeta libraries. Multiplex TRBV1-TRBV30 forward primers and a Cbeta reverse primer were used in the first two PCR rounds, each of which was run for approximately 11 cycles. TCRdb's own reprocessing of the public reads used fastp at Q25 and MiXCR and kept productive beta chains. All rows with the same CDR3 protein become a single entry with the most common DNA and genes. Here the sample has about 310,000 distinct CDR3 sequences; about 50% occur a single time. The biggest ten clones account for approximately 15% of the sample.

Sample: peripheral blood. The receptors were gathered from a woman aged 25 to 39 with primary liver carcinoma and hepatitis B virus infection.

Concerning this clonotype: Compared with germline, one end of the junction differs, possibly owing to a read error. J is TRBJ2-1 and V is TRBV7-3; TRBD1 agrees at 7 bases. Germline V lookup: CDR1 SGHTA, CDR2 FQGTGA. CDR3 size: 15 residues. The CDR3 DNA reads as TGTACCAGCAGCTTATTCGGACAGGATTACAATGAGCAGTTCTTC. It is translated as CTSSLFGQDYNEQFF.

As to this clonotype: This probably arose from a read error, given a far larger clone one base away. The CDR3 region has the DNA TGTACCAGCAGTTATGGCAATGAGCAGTTCTTC. It encodes CTSSYGNEQFF. The chain carries TRBV6-5 and TRBJ2-1; D gene unclear. The germline V gene encodes CDR1 MNHEY and CDR2 SVGAGI. This CDR3 spans 11 amino acids.

Of note for this clonotype: One end of the junction does not line up with germline, which may come from a read error. The chain recombines TRBV10-3 with TRBJ2-6, with a tentative D call TRBD1 (5 bases). Germline assignment: CDR1 ENHRY and CDR2 SYGVKD. CDR3 size: 16 residues. The CDR3 region is CVISGQGHSGANVLTF. In DNA form, the CDR3 reads TGTGTCATCAGTGGGCAGGGCCACTCTGGGGCTAACGTCCTGACTTTC.

This clonotype was recorded at least ten times. V usage is TRBV5-6 and J usage is TRBJ2-3, with D tentatively TRBD1 (6 bases). Germline values: CDR1 SGHDT, CDR2 YYEEEE. The CDR3 length is 15 residues. V gave up 3 bases and J gave up 0 bases, with 11 bases separating them. The DNA for the CDR3 is TGTGCCAGCAGCTCAGTCGGACAGAGCACAGATACGCAGTATTTT. Its translation is CASSSVGQSTDTQYF.

Regarding this clonotype: One base away lies a much larger clone, so this may be a sequencing read error. The genes are TRBV29-1 and TRBJ2-3; D gene uncertain. Germline lookup yields CDR1 SQVTM and CDR2 ANQGSEA. The CDR3 consists of 11 residues. In DNA form, the CDR3 reads TGCAGAGCCCGTTGGACAGATACGCAGTATTTT. Its translation is CRARWTDTQYF.

This clonotype was counted a single time. A junction boundary mismatches the germline segment, possibly from a read error. The chain combines TRBV6-5 with TRBJ2-2, with TRBD2 as a possible D gene (5 bases). The CDR3 runs to 17 residues. Germline loops: CDR1 MNHEY, CDR2 SVGAGI. CDR3: CVSSYSMADLNTGELFF. CDR3 DNA: TGTGTCAGCAGTTACTCGATGGCGGACTTGAACACCGGGGAGCTGTTTTTT.

This clonotype came up a few times. The chain links TRBV4-3 to TRBJ1-3; D perhaps matches TRBD1 (5 bases). In germline, CDR1 is LGHNA, CDR2 YSLEER. CDR3 length equals 17 residues. Trimming removed 1 base at V and 0 bases at J, with 13 bases between. In DNA form, the CDR3 reads TGCGCCAGCAGCCAAGCGCCAGGGTTGCCCTCTGGAAACACCATATATTTT. Its translation is CASSQAPGLPSGNTIYF.

On this clonotype: One junction end disagrees with the germline gene, perhaps due to a read error. The chain recombines TRBV11-2 with TRBJ2-2; TRBD2 matches at 9 bases. CDR1 SGHAT and CDR2 FQNNGV come from the germline V gene. The CDR3 consists of 16 residues. CDR3 sequence: CASNLVALAGTGELFF. CDR3 in DNA: TGTGCCAGCAACTTAGTGGCGCTAGCGGGAACCGGGGAGCTGTTTTTT.

As regards this clonotype: A much larger clone differs by one base, so this may be a read error. The chain carries TRBV29-1 and TRBJ2-5; D is unresolved. CDR1 is SQVTM and CDR2 is ANQGSEA in the germline V gene. The CDR3 runs 11 residues. CDR3 DNA: TGCAGCGTTGTTAACCAAGGGACCCAGTACTTC. It translates to CSVVNQGTQYF.

This clonotype came up many times. The chain has TRBV6-5 and TRBJ2-3, with 9 bases matching TRBD2. The germline V gene encodes CDR1 MNHEY and CDR2 SVGAGI. With 4 bases clipped from V and 0 bases from J, the junction kept 11 bases outside the gene matches. This CDR3 comprises 18 residues. The CDR3 here is CASSSPSYTSGSTDTQYF. The CDR3 nucleotides are TGTGCCAGCAGTTCGCCTTCCTATACTAGCGGGAGCACAGATACGCAGTATTTT.

This clonotype was seen only a few times. This chain links TRBV12-3 or TRBV12-4 with TRBJ1-4, with D possibly matching TRBD1 (6 bases). This CDR3 is built from 13 residues. Deletions cut 2 bases from V and 8 bases from J, with 9 bases between. CDR3 sequence: CASSLSGVEKLFF. CDR3 nucleotide sequence: TGTGCCAGCAGTTTATCAGGGGTCGAAAAACTGTTTTTT.

This clonotype appeared many times. The V gene is TRBV12-3 or TRBV12-4, the J gene TRBJ2-5; D perhaps matches TRBD2 (5 bases). The length of the CDR3 is 14 residues. V dropped 5 bases and J dropped 3 bases, with 13 bases sitting between them. The CDR3 here is CASSPGIKEETQYF. The DNA for the CDR3 is TGTGCCAGCAGTCCCGGGATAAAAGAAGAGACCCAGTACTTC.

This clonotype has only a few counts. CDR3 DNA: TGTGCCAGCAGCCCTCAGACTAGAGGGCAAGACGAGCAGTACTTC. Its protein product is CASSPQTRGQDEQYF. The V call is TRBV13, the J call TRBJ2-7, with a weak D call TRBD2 (6 bases). The CDR3 has 15 residues. V was shortened by 5 bases and J by 5 bases, with 19 bases between the two germline ends. The germline CDR1 and CDR2 sequences are PRHDT and FYEKMQ (reference sequence). Filled out from reference TRBV13 and TRBJ2-7, the complete variable domain reads AAGVIQSPRHLIKEKRETATLKCYPIPRHDTVYWYQQGPGQDPQFLISFYEKMQSDKGSIPDRFSAQQFSDYHSELNMSSLELGDSALYFCASSPQTRGQDEQYFGPGTRLTVT.

This clonotype was counted once. The junction differs from germline at one of its ends, possibly a read error. The chain carries TRBV11-2 and TRBJ2-7, with D possibly matching TRBD1 (5 bases). Germline loops: CDR1 SGHAT, CDR2 FQNNGV. CDR3 length: 13 residues. In DNA, the CDR3 is TGCGCCAGCAGCTTATGGGGCCCAGGCGAGCAGTACTTC. Amino acids: CASSLWGPGEQYF.

Comment on this clonotype: This clone may be a read error of a much larger clone one base away. The rearrangement joins TRBV6-2 or TRBV6-3 to TRBJ1-1, with 9 bases matching TRBD1. The germline V gene has CDR1 MNHEY and CDR2 SVGEGT. The CDR3 loop spans 15 amino acids. CDR3 in amino acids: CTSRTPGQGITEAFF. CDR3 bases: TGTACCAGCAGGACACCGGGACAGGGTATCACTGAAGCTTTCTTT.

J is TRBJ2-7 and V is TRBV6-5, with unresolved D. The CDR3 totals 13 residues. V lost 6 bases, J lost 4 bases, and 13 bases lay in between. CDR1 and CDR2 from the germline V gene are MNHEY and SVGAGI. CDR3 coding DNA: TGTGCCAGCAGCTACACGTTTGGGTACGAGCAGTACTTC. It encodes CASSYTFGYEQYF.

The chain links TRBV29-1 to TRBJ1-1; 7 bases line up with TRBD1. J was trimmed by 7 bases and V by 2 bases; bases with no gene match: 4. Germline V CDR1 and CDR2: SQVTM, ANQGSEA. There are 12 residues in the CDR3. The CDR3 loop is CSVERDSIEAFF. Written as DNA, the CDR3 is TGCAGCGTTGAAAGGGACAGCATTGAAGCTTTCTTT.

The V call is TRBV6-2 or TRBV6-3, the J call TRBJ2-7; D is uncertain. Germline CDR1 is MNHEY and CDR2 is SVGEGT. The CDR3 runs to 12 residues. Trimming left V 6 bases short and J 0 bases short, with 6 bases between. The CDR3: CASSMVSYEQYF. The CDR3 DNA sequence: TGTGCCAGCAGCATGGTCTCCTACGAGCAGTACTTC.

This clonotype was found once. Mismatch with germline at one junction end may stem from a read error. This chain uses TRBV29-1 with TRBJ2-7; 8 bases map to TRBD2. The CDR3 runs 17 residues. In germline, CDR1 is SQVTM, CDR2 ANQGSEA. This chain's CDR3 is CSVEGGRGGLSPYGQYF. DNA for the CDR3: TGCAGCGTTGAAGGGGGACGCGGGGGGCTCAGCCCCTACGGGCAGTACTTC.

This clonotype has a handful of counts. V and J are TRBV5-1 and TRBJ2-1; 9 nucleotides align to TRBD2. Germline values: CDR1 SGHRS, CDR2 YFSETQ. The ends lost 4 bases at V and 3 bases at J; junction bases unmatched: 17. The length of the CDR3 is 19 residues. As DNA, the CDR3 is TGCGCCAGCAGCGCCCCCCCGGGACTAGCAGCTGCCCTCTACAATGAGCAGTTCTTC. It encodes CASSAPPGLAAALYNEQFF.

The chain recombines TRBV12-3 or TRBV12-4 with TRBJ1-2, with D hard to call. Trimming stripped 3 bases from V and 7 bases from J, with 12 bases between. There are 13 residues in the CDR3. The CDR3 DNA reads TGTGCCAGCAGTTTGACACAAATGAGTGGCTACACCTTC. This encodes CASSLTQMSGYTF.

The chain combines TRBV6-2 or TRBV6-3 with TRBJ2-3; the match to TRBD1 covers 9 bases. V lost 2 bases and J lost 7; bases outside the gene matches: 10. The CDR3 totals 16 residues. CDR1 is MNHEY, CDR2 SVGEGT, per germline. CDR3 amino acids: CASSYLGGQGANTQYF. The CDR3 bases are TGTGCCAGCAGTTACCTGGGGGGACAGGGAGCGAATACGCAGTATTTT.

This clonotype has just a few counts. The J gene is TRBJ2-7, the V gene TRBV28; the match to TRBD2 covers 12 bases. There are 14 residues in the CDR3. Losses at the gene ends were 7 bases for V and 4 bases for J; bases not matched to a gene: 5. In germline, CDR1 is MDHEN, CDR2 SYDVKM. The CDR3 region has the DNA TGTGCCAGCACTTCCGGGACTAGCGGGTACGAGCAGTACTTC. It yields the protein CASTSGTSGYEQYF. The full variable domain, rest sourced from reference TRBV28 and TRBJ2-7, is DVKVTQSSRYLVKRTGEKVFLECVQDMDHENMFWYRQDPGLGLRLIYFSYDVKMKEKGDIPEGYSVSREKKERFSLILESASTNQTSMYLCASTSGTSGYEQYFGPGTRLTVT.

There are a few counts of this clonotype. The chain recombines TRBV5-4 with TRBJ2-2; 7 nucleotides align to TRBD2. The CDR3 runs to 15 residues. Germline trimming cut 3 bases from V and 1 base from J; bases unmatched to any gene: 3. Germline V gene lookup returns CDR1 SGHNT and CDR2 YYREEE (reference sequence). The CDR3 coding sequence is TGTGCCAGCAGCTCCATAGCGGGGAACACCGGGGAGCTGTTTTTT. This translates into CASSSIAGNTGELFF.

Comments on this clonotype: One end of the junction is discordant with germline, which a read error may explain. The J gene is TRBJ2-3, the V gene TRBV5-4; D may be TRBD1 or TRBD2 (5 bases each). Germline values: CDR1 SGHNT, CDR2 YYREEE (reference sequence). The CDR3 loop spans 14 amino acids. In DNA, the CDR3 is TGTGCCAGCAGCCTTGGGACCTTGGCAGATACGCAGTGTTTT. Its protein is CASSLGTLADTQCF.

This clonotype was seen once. This sequence may be a read error, since a much larger clone differs from it by one base. The V call is TRBV6-5, the J call TRBJ2-7; D is unclear. The V and J ends lost 7 bases and 2 bases respectively, with 9 bases between them. The CDR3 length is 12 residues. CDR1 and CDR2 from the germline V gene are MNHEY and SVGAGI. In DNA form, the CDR3 reads TGTGCCAGCAATTATGAGACCTACGAGCAGTACTTC. It codes for CASNYETYEQYF.